Listed below are T cell receptor beta chains from one sample, sequenced in a study of radiation and T cells in renal cell carcinoma. Produced via immunoSEQ multiplex PCR; TCRdb's table is partial and in-frame only. This table has 140,000 or so clones, 86% appearing once. This material consisted of blood, taken from a patient whose treatment included radiotherapy and nephrectomy. Receptor source: a woman aged 50 to 60 with renal cell carcinoma. Each CDR3 is given with its conserved first and last residue. The D gene is left open where the match is weak. The listing skips clone size in some rows; elsewhere it reads once, few, many or a size class.

>-|-|TRBJ1-3|TRBV7-9
CASSVQGSGNTIYF
TGTGCCAGCAGCGTACAGGGTTCTGGAAACACCATATATTTT
>-|-|TRBJ1-4|TRBV9
CASSVDTDGEKLFF
TGTGCCAGCAGCGTAGACACCGACGGAGAAAAACTGTTTTTT
>once|TRBD2|TRBJ2-1|TRBV13
CASSPRGGGRNEQFF
TGTGCCAGCAGCCCCCGCGGGGGGGGACGCAATGAGCAGTTCTTC
>once|TRBD2|TRBJ2-5|TRBV5-1
CASSLVAGDTRETQYF
TGCGCCAGCAGCTTGGTAGCGGGGGACACGAGAGAGACCCAGTACTTC
>-|TRBD1|TRBJ1-2|TRBV2
CASSGTGNYGYTF
TGTGCCAGCAGTGGGACAGGGAACTATGGCTACACCTTC
>-|-|TRBJ1-4|TRBV7-9
CASSLDGTPNEKLFF
TGTGCCAGCAGCTTAGATGGGACCCCAAATGAAAAACTGTTTTTT
>few|TRBD1|TRBJ2-7|TRBV7-9
CASGLGQGYEQYF
TGTGCCAGCGGGTTGGGACAGGGTTACGAGCAGTACTTC
>-|-|TRBJ1-5|TRBV7-2
CASSYGFDQPQHF
TGTGCCAGCAGCTATGGGTTTGATCAGCCCCAGCATTTT
>-|TRBD2|TRBJ2-7|TRBV4-3
CASSQQRGGSHEQYF
TGCGCCAGCAGCCAGCAGCGGGGGGGGTCCCACGAGCAGTACTTC
>-|-|TRBJ2-3|TRBV5-4
CASSLTGLGTDTQYF
TGTGCCAGCAGCTTGACAGGCCTCGGCACAGATACGCAGTATTTT
>-|-|TRBJ1-5|TRBV4-2
CASTSDGNQPQHF
TGTGCCAGCACCTCGGACGGGAATCAGCCCCAGCATTTT
>-|-|TRBJ2-2|TRBV6-5
CASSRKDRNTGELFF
TGTGCCAGCAGCCGAAAGGACCGTAACACCGGGGAGCTGTTTTTT
>-|-|TRBJ1-2|TRBV28
CASTGGIYGYTF
TGTGCCAGCACCGGGGGGATCTATGGCTACACCTTC
>-|-|TRBJ1-2|TRBV28
CASSPPQGRLYGYTF
TGTGCCAGCAGTCCCCCCCAGGGGCGCCTCTATGGCTACACCTTC
>-|TRBD2|TRBJ2-1|TRBV4-1
CASSQDRTRSYNEQFF
TGCGCCAGCAGCCAAGATCGGACTAGAAGCTACAATGAGCAGTTCTTC
>-|-|TRBJ2-1|TRBV21-1
CASSKTIPQYNEQFF
TGTGCCAGCAGCAAAACCATTCCCCAATACAATGAGCAGTTCTTC
>-|-|TRBJ2-5|TRBV7-9
CASTQSGQIQETQYF
TGTGCCAGCACCCAGAGTGGACAGATACAAGAGACCCAGTACTTC
>-|-|TRBJ2-7|TRBV5-1
CASSLFVEDSEQYF
TGCGCCAGCAGCCTATTCGTGGAAGATTCCGAGCAGTACTTC
>-|-|TRBJ2-7|TRBV6-5
CASTSNRRSSYEQYF
TGTGCCAGCACCTCCAACAGGAGGAGCTCCTACGAGCAGTACTTC
>-|TRBD1|TRBJ2-5|TRBV6-1
CASSDVGRGETQYF
TGTGCCAGCAGTGATGTCGGCAGGGGGGAGACCCAGTACTTC
>-|-|TRBJ2-1|TRBV6-5
CASSYGVTPYNEQFF
TGTGCCAGCAGTTACGGGGTAACCCCCTACAATGAGCAGTTCTTC
>once|-|TRBJ1-5|TRBV9
CASSRTAYSNQPQHF
TGTGCCAGCAGCCGGACCGCTTATAGCAATCAGCCCCAGCATTTT
>-|-|TRBJ1-5|TRBV28
CASSQNRPQHF
TGTGCCAGCAGTCAGAATCGGCCCCAGCATTTT
>-|TRBD2|TRBJ2-7|TRBV7-9
CASSTTSGRSPYEQYF
TGTGCCAGCAGCACAACTAGCGGGAGGTCCCCCTACGAGCAGTACTTC
>-|TRBD1|TRBJ2-7|TRBV28
CASSFGQGAVHEQYF
TGTGCCAGCAGTTTCGGCCAGGGGGCTGTACACGAGCAGTACTTC
>-|-|TRBJ2-2|TRBV11-2
CASSSLGSELFF
TGTGCCAGCAGCTCCCTGGGGAGTGAGCTGTTTTTT
>-|-|TRBJ1-4|TRBV5-8
CASSLDRAANEKLFF
TGTGCCAGCAGCTTGGATAGGGCGGCTAATGAAAAACTGTTTTTT
>-|-|TRBJ1-1|TRBV7-9
CASSLRGAKTEAFF
TGTGCCAGCAGCTTACGTGGGGCCAAGACTGAAGCTTTCTTT
>-|TRBD1|TRBJ2-4|TRBV4-3
CASSRRTGGENIQYF
TGCGCCAGCAGCCGTAGAACAGGGGGCGAAAACATTCAGTACTTC
>-|-|TRBJ1-6|TRBV30
CAWSRTANNSPLHF
TGTGCCTGGAGTAGGACAGCTAATAATTCACCCCTCCACTTT